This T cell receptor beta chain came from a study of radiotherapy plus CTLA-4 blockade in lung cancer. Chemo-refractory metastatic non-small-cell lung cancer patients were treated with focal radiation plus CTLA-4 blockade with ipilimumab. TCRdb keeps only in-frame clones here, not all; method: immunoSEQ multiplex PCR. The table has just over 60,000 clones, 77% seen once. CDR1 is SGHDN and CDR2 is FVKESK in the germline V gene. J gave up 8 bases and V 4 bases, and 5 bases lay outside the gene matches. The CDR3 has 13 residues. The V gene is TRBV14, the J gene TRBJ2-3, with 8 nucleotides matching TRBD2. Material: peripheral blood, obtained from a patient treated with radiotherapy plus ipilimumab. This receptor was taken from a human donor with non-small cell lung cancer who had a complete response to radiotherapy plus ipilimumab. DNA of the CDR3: TGTGCCAGCAGCCCACGGGGGGGCGTTACGCAGTATTTT. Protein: CASSPRGGVTQYF. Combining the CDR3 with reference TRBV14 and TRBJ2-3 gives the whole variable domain EAGVTQFPSHSVIEKGQTVTLRCDPISGHDNLYWYRRVMGKEIKFLLHFVKESKQDESGMPNNRFLAERTGGTYSTLKVQPAELEDSGVYFCASSPRGGVTQYFGPGTRLTVL.